This T cell receptor (beta chain) was captured in a study of T cell repertoires in cytomegalovirus infection. Trimming took 0 bases from V and 5 from J; bases not matched to a gene: 5. Germline lookup yields CDR1 SGHTA and CDR2 FQGNSA. CDR3 length: 15 residues. TCRdb re-analysed the reads in MiXCR, keeping a single row per CDR3 protein. The sample holds some 900,000 distinct CDR3 sequences, about 33% seen once. This clonotype occurred many times. Its antigen is not identified. The material was cultured CD8+ T cells from PBMCs, obtained from culture after CMV antigen stimulation. This receptor was taken from a human donor in good health (CMV status not recorded). Some clones in this sample may be carry-over from other donors' samples. The V and J genes are TRBV7-2 and TRBJ2-5, with 8 bases identical to TRBD2. The CDR3, as DNA: TGTGCCAGCAGCTTAGCTGGCGGGGGGCTTGAGACCCAGTACTTC. Amino acid sequence: CASSLAGGGLETQYF.